This passage covers 7 T cell receptor beta chains from one sample sequenced in a study of cytomegalovirus exposure and HLA in healthy donors (dated by TCRdb to about 2017). The library was prepared using the immunoSEQ multiplex PCR assay. A mixture of 60 forward primers for TCR Vbeta segments and 13 reverse primers for TCR Jbeta segments was used in the multiplex PCR. TCRdb retrieved this table from immuneACCESS and kept in-frame rearrangements only. Not all clones are present; in checked studies, unresolved V genes account for under half, and no reason is known for the remainder. In this sample the table shows 150,000 to 190,000 clones, approximately 81% of which occur a single time. Around 1.4% of the sample goes to the ten largest clones. Sequencing was carried out using PBMCs. All receptors come from a man aged 18 to 35 in good health and CMV-seronegative.

The CDR3 nucleotides read TGTGCCAGCAGTTCACTCGGGGGGACTGGGGCCAACGTCCTGACTTTC. This sequence encodes CASSSLGGTGANVLTF. The chain joins TRBV28 to TRBJ2-6; 7 bases line up with TRBD2. CDR3 length equals 16 residues. Trimming took 4 bases from V and 2 from J; bases not matched to a gene: 5. Germline CDR1 MDHEN, CDR2 SYDVKM.

Comments on this clone: The junction differs from germline at one of its ends, possibly a read error. This chain joins TRBV7-9 and TRBJ2-7; 7 nucleotides match TRBD2. This CDR3 comprises 17 residues. Germline CDR1 and CDR2: SEHNR and FQNEAQ (reference sequence). CDR3 in DNA: TGTTCCAGCAGCTCTGAAGGGGATTGGACTATAGCGGGTGAGCAGTACTTC. It codes for CSSSSEGDWTIAGEQYF. Using reference TRBV7-9 and TRBJ2-7 for the parts outside the CDR3, the full variable domain is DTGVSQNPRHKITKRGQNVTFRCDPISEHNRLYWYRQTLGQGPEFLTYFQNEAQLEKSRLLSDRFSAERPKGSFSTLEIQRTEQGDSAMYLCSSSSEGDWTIAGEQYFGPGTRLTVT.

The chain employs TRBV9 and TRBJ2-5; D might be TRBD2 (6 bases). The CDR3 is 14 residues long. V was clipped by 0 bases and J by 5 bases, with 11 bases between them. In germline, CDR1 is SGDLS, CDR2 YYNGEE. The CDR3 DNA reads TGTGCCAGCAGCGTAGACCACCGGGGGGAGACCCAGTACTTC. Translation gives CASSVDHRGETQYF. Supplemented by reference TRBV9 and TRBJ2-5, the full variable domain reads DSGVTQTPKHLITATGQRVTLRCSPRSGDLSVYWYQQSLDQGLQFLIQYYNGEERAKGNILERFSAQQFPDLHSELNLSSLELGDSALYFCASSVDHRGETQYFGPGTRLLVL.

The CDR3 here is CASRPGTGPHYEQYF. The CDR3 region has the DNA TGTGCCAGTAGACCTGGGACAGGTCCCCACTACGAGCAGTACTTC. The rearrangement joins TRBV19 to TRBJ2-7, with 8 bases aligning to TRBD1. The CDR3 is 15 residues long. J was trimmed by 3 bases and V by 6 bases; bases with no gene match: 10. Germline values: CDR1 LNHDA, CDR2 SQIVND (reference sequence). The full variable domain, completed using reference TRBV19 and TRBJ2-7, is DGGITQSPKYLFRKEGQNVTLSCEQNLNHDAMYWYRQDPGQGLRLIYYSQIVNDFQKGDIAEGYSVSREKKESFPLTVTSAQKNPTAFYLCASRPGTGPHYEQYFGPGTRLTVT.

Turning to this clone: At one boundary the junction diverges from the germline segment, which might be a read error. The V gene is TRBV7-9, the J gene TRBJ2-7; D might be TRBD1 or TRBD2, each matching 9 bases. The CDR3 consists of 18 residues. The germline V gene has CDR1 SEHNR and CDR2 FQNEAQ (reference sequence). CDR3 nucleotides: TGTTCCAGCAGCCCTGTGGTCCGGGACAGGGCTAGCGGGAACGAGCAGTACTTC. This translates into CSSSPVVRDRASGNEQYF.

The chain joins TRBV5-4 to TRBJ2-7, with 10 bases that match TRBD2. Trimming cost V 0 bases and J 4 bases; bases outside gene matches: 4. The CDR3 covers 15 residues. Germline CDR1 and CDR2: SGHNT and YYREEE (reference sequence). The CDR3 DNA reads TGTGCCAGCAGCTTGGGGGCTAGCGGGAGTTACGAGCAGTACTTC. This encodes CASSLGASGSYEQYF.

This clone was counted only a few times. The chain uses TRBV28 and TRBJ2-1; no reliable D call. Germline V gene lookup returns CDR1 MDHEN and CDR2 SYDVKM. The V end lost 7 bases, the J end lost 7 bases, and 23 bases lay between the germline ends. The CDR3 loop spans 16 amino acids. In nucleotides, the CDR3 is TGTGCCAGCACCCACCGCCCGGGTCGTGGTAAGAATGAGCAGTTCTTC. Protein sequence: CASTHRPGRGKNEQFF.